These 27 T cell receptor beta chains were all obtained from the same sample, sequenced in a study of T cells after yellow fever vaccination. One entry per CDR3 protein, called by TCRdb with MiXCR from the 5' RACE reads. Of about 360,000 distinct CDR3 sequences listed, about 6.2% are singletons. The source was PBMCs, collected 5 days after the yellow fever booster vaccination. Every receptor here comes from a man aged 25-45 years who received the YFV17D yellow fever vaccine.

Here the CDR3 DNA reads TGTGCCAGCAGCCAAGGAGTGGGACTTAGCTCCTACGAGCAGTACTTC. It is translated as CASSQGVGLSSYEQYF. The chain employs TRBV14 and TRBJ2-7, with TRBD2 as a possible D gene (6 bases). The CDR3 is 16 amino acids. Trimming pared 1 base from V and 0 bases from J, leaving 13 bases between. Germline lookup yields CDR1 SGHDN and CDR2 FVKESK.

This clonotype was counted at least ten times. This rearrangement joins TRBV29-1 to TRBJ2-1, with TRBD2 as a possible D gene (6 bases). The CDR3 is 15 residues long. The germline V gene encodes CDR1 SQVTM and CDR2 ANQGSEA. Trimming pared 6 bases from V and 0 bases from J, leaving 15 bases between. As DNA, the CDR3 is TGCAGCGTCTGTAGCGCGGGAAGCTCCTACAATGAGCAGTTCTTC. As protein: CSVCSAGSSYNEQFF.

The J gene is TRBJ1-5, the V gene TRBV20-1; D not certain. The CDR3 consists of 17 residues. Trimming removed 3 bases at V and 4 bases at J, with 22 bases between. CDR1 is DFQATT, CDR2 SNEGSKA, per germline (reference sequence). CDR3 sequence reads: CSASDARTTYGNQPQHF. In nucleotides, the CDR3 is TGCAGTGCTAGCGACGCCCGTACTACTTACGGAAATCAGCCCCAGCATTTT.

This clonotype has more than one count but fewer than ten. V is TRBV3-1 and J is TRBJ1-3; maybe TRBD1 (6 bases). Germline loops: CDR1 LGHDT, CDR2 YNNKEL (reference sequence). The CDR3 spans 17 residues. V dropped 4 bases and J dropped 1 base, with 17 bases sitting between them. CDR3: CASSPLNTGSSGNTIYF. The CDR3 DNA is TGTGCCAGCAGCCCTTTGAATACAGGGTCATCTGGAAACACCATATATTTT. The whole variable domain, remainder taken from reference TRBV3-1 and TRBJ1-3, is DTAVSQTPKYLVTQMGNDKSIKCEQNLGHDTMYWYKQDSKKFLKIMFSYNNKELIINETVPNRFSPKSPDKAHLNLHINSLELGDSAVYFCASSPLNTGSSGNTIYFGEGSWLTVV.

The chain combines TRBV7-2 with TRBJ2-1; D remains ambiguous. Trimming removed 11 bases at V and 6 bases at J, with 17 bases between. Germline loops: CDR1 SGHTA, CDR2 FQGNSA. The CDR3 runs 13 residues. CDR3 in amino acids: CACWQQIGNEQFF. The CDR3 bases are TGTGCCTGCTGGCAGCAAATAGGCAATGAGCAGTTCTTC. Filled out from reference TRBV7-2 and TRBJ2-1, the complete variable domain reads GAGVSQSPSNKVTEKGKDVELRCDPISGHTALYWYRQSLGQGLEFLIYFQGNSAPDKSGLPSDRFSAERTGGSVSTLTIQRTQQEDSAVYLCACWQQIGNEQFFGPGTRLTVL.

Only one count was recorded for this clonotype. One junction end does not reproduce the germline sequence, and a read error may be involved. The chain carries TRBV23-1 and TRBJ2-1, with a weak D call TRBD2 (5 bases). TRBV23-1 carries the ORF label, with uncertain function. CDR3 size: 17 residues. The CDR3 region is CASRMARVYQSYNERFF. The DNA of the CDR3 is TGCGCCAGCAGAATGGCGCGGGTGTATCAAAGTTACAATGAGCGGTTCTTC.

The chain uses TRBV20-1 and TRBJ2-3, with 10 bases lining up with TRBD1. This CDR3 contains 15 residues. Germline loops: CDR1 DFQATT, CDR2 SNEGSKA (reference sequence). J gave up 3 bases and V 0 bases, and 3 bases lay outside the gene matches. CDR3 sequence reads: CSARDRDRGTDTQYF. The CDR3 region has the DNA TGCAGTGCTAGAGATAGGGACAGGGGAACAGATACGCAGTATTTT.

In its sample, this clonotype was seen many times. V gene TRBV6-5 combines with J gene TRBJ2-4, with D hard to call. Germline CDR1 and CDR2: MNHEY and SVGAGI. V lost 0 bases and J 0 bases, leaving 6 bases between the germline ends. This CDR3 is 15 amino acids long. The CDR3 reads CASSYSSVAKNIQYF. CDR3 sequence (DNA): TGTGCCAGCAGTTACTCGTCGGTAGCCAAAAACATTCAGTACTTC.

This chain links TRBV4-2 with TRBJ1-5; D perhaps matches TRBD1 (6 bases). Trimming took off 1 base at V and 5 bases at J, with 18 bases between the two ends. The CDR3 has 17 amino acids. In germline, CDR1 is LGHNA, CDR2 YNFKEQ. The CDR3 DNA reads TGTGCCAGCAGCCAAGTCTACGGGGAGGGGGGTTATCAGCCCCAGCATTTT. Its translation: CASSQVYGEGGYQPQHF.

This clonotype has a count of ten or more. The gene calls are TRBV11-1 and TRBJ2-1; D remains ambiguous. V gave up 5 bases and J gave up 3 bases, with 17 bases separating them. CDR1 is SGHAT and CDR2 is FQDESV in the germline V gene (reference sequence). CDR3 length: 16 amino acids. The DNA of the CDR3 is TGTGCCAGCAGCACCACCCCCTCAAGGCTCTACAATGAGCAGTTCTTC. This sequence encodes CASSTTPSRLYNEQFF.

This clonotype was seen many times. CDR3: CASSEDRGRNEKLFF. In DNA form, the CDR3 reads TGTGCCAGCAGCGAAGACAGGGGCCGGAATGAAAAACTGTTTTTT. This rearrangement joins TRBV21-1 to TRBJ1-4; TRBD1, as called in the table, went unchecked against the DNA. TRBV21-1 is flagged as a pseudogene. The CDR3 sequence is 15 residues long.

This clonotype was picked up many times. The J gene is TRBJ2-2, the V gene TRBV12-3 or TRBV12-4, with D possibly matching TRBD2 (5 bases). Between the trimmed V and J ends, which lost 8 bases and 6 bases, there was a span of 7 bases. This CDR3 comprises 11 residues. The DNA for the CDR3 is TGTGCCAGCGAGGGTCCCGGGGAGCTGTTTTTT. Its protein is CASEGPGELFF.

This clonotype was recorded many times. The V call is TRBV27, the J call TRBJ2-5, with unresolved D. Trimming pared 4 bases from V and 0 bases from J, leaving 12 bases between. The CDR3 extends over 15 amino acids. CDR1 is MNHEY and CDR2 is SMNVEV in the germline V gene (reference sequence). In nucleotides, the CDR3 is TGTGCCAGCAGTTGGGTTAGCAGGTACCAAGAGACCCAGTACTTC. Translated: CASSWVSRYQETQYF.

This clonotype was observed many times. V is TRBV14 and J is TRBJ2-4; TRBD2 matches at 8 bases. CDR3 length: 18 residues. J lost 1 base, V lost 0 bases, and 8 bases had no gene match. In germline, CDR1 is SGHDN, CDR2 FVKESK. CDR3 DNA sequence: TGTGCCAGCAGCCAAGAGTGGGCTCCGGGGGGGGCCAAAAACATTCAGTACTTC. Amino acids: CASSQEWAPGGAKNIQYF.

This clonotype occurred many times. The V gene is TRBV20-1, the J gene TRBJ2-1, with D maybe TRBD2 (5 bases). CDR1 and CDR2 from the germline V gene are DFQATT and SNEGSKA (reference sequence). This CDR3 has 14 residues. The V end was cut by 0 bases, the J end by 4 bases, with 10 bases between. This CDR3 is CSARDPRTYNEQFF. The CDR3 nucleotides read TGCAGTGCTAGAGATCCCAGGACTTACAATGAGCAGTTCTTC.

This clonotype was seen only a few times. As DNA, the CDR3 is TGTGCCACCAGCAGAGATACCCTAGAGACCCAGTACTTC. Translation gives CATSRDTLETQYF. The V and J genes are TRBV15 and TRBJ2-5; D gene uncertain. This CDR3 is 13 amino acids long. Germline CDR1 is LNHNV and CDR2 is YYDKDF (reference sequence). V lost 0 bases and J 4 bases, leaving 6 bases between the germline ends.

This clonotype came up a few times. V and J are TRBV10-1 and TRBJ2-7; 8 nucleotides line up with TRBD2. Germline V gives CDR1 WNHNN, CDR2 SYGVQD (reference sequence). Losses at the gene ends were 3 bases for V and 5 bases for J; bases not matched to a gene: 9. The length of the CDR3 is 15 residues. The CDR3: CASSELQAGEDEQYF. In DNA form, the CDR3 reads TGCGCCAGCAGTGAATTGCAAGCGGGAGAAGACGAGCAGTACTTC.

The chain combines TRBV20-1 with TRBJ2-5; 9 nucleotides line up with TRBD1. CDR3 size: 15 residues. With 0 bases clipped from V and 5 bases from J, the junction kept 7 bases outside the gene matches. Per germline, CDR1 DFQATT and CDR2 SNEGSKA (reference sequence). DNA of the CDR3: TGCAGTGCTAGAGATGGGAACAGGGGGCTCGAGACCCAGTACTTC. It specifies CSARDGNRGLETQYF.

This clonotype occurred many times. The chain employs TRBV30 and TRBJ2-7, with D perhaps given as TRBD1 or TRBD2 (6 bases each). Between the trimmed V and J ends, which lost 5 bases and 4 bases, there was a span of 18 bases. CDR1 is GTSNPN, CDR2 SVGIG, per germline (reference sequence). The CDR3 totals 14 residues. The CDR3 DNA reads TGTGCCTGGGGCCGGGGGCCAGCAAAATACGAGCAGTACTTC. This encodes CAWGRGPAKYEQYF.

At least ten counts were recorded for this clonotype. The rearrangement joins TRBV6-5 to TRBJ2-1; D is unresolved. From germline, CDR1 is MNHEY and CDR2 SVGAGI. V lost 4 bases to trimming and J lost 6 bases, with 19 bases between them. CDR3 size: 16 residues. For the CDR3, the DNA is TGTGCCAGCAGTTTTACTCTCGCCTCCGCGACCAATGAGCAGTTCTTC. This translates into CASSFTLASATNEQFF.

The chain recombines TRBV4-3 with TRBJ1-1; 7 nucleotides match TRBD1. The CDR3 runs 15 residues. V lost 4 bases and J lost 5; bases outside the gene matches: 10. From germline, CDR1 is LGHNA and CDR2 YSLEER. The DNA of the CDR3 is TGCGCCAGCAGCCGGGTAGGGACAGTAGGGACTGAAGCTTTCTTT. This sequence encodes CASSRVGTVGTEAFF.

V is TRBV10-3 and J is TRBJ2-7; perhaps TRBD1 as D (6 bases). The CDR3 sequence is 14 residues long. CDR1 is ENHRY, CDR2 SYGVKD, per germline. V lost 6 bases and J lost 6, with 18 bases in between. As DNA, the CDR3 is TGTGCCATCAGGGGGGCCCCCCGGAACGGCGAGCAGTACTTC. Its translation: CAIRGAPRNGEQYF.

This clonotype was found many times. The chain uses TRBV5-1 and TRBJ2-3; 13 bases are a match to TRBD2. Germline trimming cut 5 bases from V and 4 bases from J; bases unmatched to any gene: 1. Germline CDR1 reads SGHRS; CDR2 reads YFSETQ. This CDR3 comprises 14 residues. The CDR3 spells CASRGLAGPDTQYF. The DNA for the CDR3 is TGCGCCAGCAGGGGACTAGCGGGACCAGATACGCAGTATTTT.

The chain couples TRBV10-1 to TRBJ2-3; D unresolved. Germline V gene sequence: CDR1 WNHNN, CDR2 SYGVQD (reference sequence). V lost 4 bases to trimming and J lost 6 bases, with 14 bases between them. The CDR3 contains 14 residues. The DNA for the CDR3 is TGCGCCAGCAGTGCCGTGTCGGATCGGGATACGCAGTATTTT. This sequence encodes CASSAVSDRDTQYF.

This clonotype has a handful of counts. The genes are TRBV4-3 and TRBJ2-1; TRBD2 might be the D (6 bases). CDR3 size: 13 residues. V was cut by 4 bases and J by 7 bases, with 11 bases left in between. The germline V gene encodes CDR1 LGHNA and CDR2 YSLEER. As DNA, the CDR3 is TGCGCCAGCAGCCGGGCGGGGAGGAATGAGCAGTTCTTC. Translating it yields CASSRAGRNEQFF.

A few counts support this clonotype. The chain joins TRBV6-2 or TRBV6-3 to TRBJ2-5; a possible D gene is TRBD2 (5 bases). The CDR3 has 12 residues. Germline V gene data show CDR1 as MNHEY and CDR2 as SVGEGT. With 7 bases removed from V and 7 bases from J, the gap between germline ends came to 13 bases. CDR3 in amino acids: CASTQRLATQYF. CDR3 bases: TGTGCCAGCACCCAGAGGCTAGCGACCCAGTACTTC.

This clonotype occurred a few times. The rearrangement links TRBV6-2 or TRBV6-3 to TRBJ1-1; D unclear. The CDR3 consists of 13 residues. The germline gives CDR1 MNHEY, CDR2 SVGEGT. The ends were cut back, 0 bases at V and 9 bases at J, with 11 bases in the middle. This CDR3 reads CASSYSASNKAFF. The DNA for the CDR3 is TGTGCCAGCAGTTACTCCGCGTCTAATAAAGCTTTCTTT.